Below, 7 T cell receptor beta chains from the same sample are listed, as sequenced in a study of T cell responses to AZD1222 COVID-19 vaccine. Method: immunoSEQ multiplex PCR; TCRdb's copy keeps in-frame clones and lacks some. The sample shows approximately 150,000 clones, roughly nine tenths of them seen only once. The starting material was peripheral blood, obtained 28 days after the second dose of the MenACWY control vaccine. These receptors all stem from an adult who received the MenACWY meningococcal vaccine as a control.

This chain uses TRBV14 with TRBJ1-4; D gene unclear. The V end was cut by 4 bases, the J end by 6 bases, with 9 bases between. This CDR3 spans 13 amino acids. Germline values: CDR1 SGHDN, CDR2 FVKESK. CDR3 loop: CASSPRTDEKLFF. The DNA for the CDR3 is TGTGCCAGCAGCCCGCGAACAGATGAAAAACTGTTTTTT. The variable domain in full, completed from reference TRBV14 and TRBJ1-4, reads EAGVTQFPSHSVIEKGQTVTLRCDPISGHDNLYWYRRVMGKEIKFLLHFVKESKQDESGMPNNRFLAERTGGTYSTLKVQPAELEDSGVYFCASSPRTDEKLFFGSGTQLSVL.

The chain is built from TRBV24-1 and TRBJ1-4; D gene unclear. CDR1 KGHDR and CDR2 SFDVKD come from the germline V gene. The ends were cut back, 7 bases at V and 4 bases at J, with 12 bases in the middle. The CDR3 contains 14 residues. CDR3 protein: CATSPGGDNEKLFF. The CDR3 DNA sequence: TGTGCCACCAGCCCGGGTGGGGATAATGAAAAACTGTTTTTT.

This clone has only a few counts. The V call is TRBV29-1, the J call TRBJ1-1; weak D call: TRBD1 (5 bases). V was trimmed by 5 bases and J by 3 bases, leaving 13 bases between them. Germline assignment: CDR1 SQVTM and CDR2 ANQGSEA. The CDR3 contains 13 residues. CDR3 coding DNA: TGCAGCGTTTGGGGATGGGGGGACACTGAAGCTTTCTTT. It specifies CSVWGWGDTEAFF.

The chain uses TRBV4-2 and TRBJ1-2, with TRBD1 as a possible D gene (6 bases). Germline V gene data show CDR1 as LGHNA and CDR2 as YNFKEQ. The V and J ends lost 0 bases and 4 bases respectively, with 12 bases between them. The CDR3 extends over 15 amino acids. The CDR3 spells CASSQDQGPSYGYTF. In DNA, the CDR3 is TGTGCCAGCAGCCAAGATCAGGGGCCAAGCTATGGCTACACCTTC.

V and J are TRBV5-1 and TRBJ1-4; 7 bases fit TRBD1. The CDR3 runs 14 residues. The germline V gene encodes CDR1 SGHRS and CDR2 YFSETQ. Germline trimming cut 5 bases from V and 2 bases from J; bases unmatched to any gene: 3. DNA for the CDR3: TGCGCCAGCAGGCGGGGACAGACTAATGAAAAACTGTTTTTT. As protein: CASRRGQTNEKLFF.

The V and J genes are TRBV19 and TRBJ1-1; 8 nucleotides align to TRBD1. With V trimmed by 6 bases and J by 0 bases, 3 bases remained unmatched. Germline CDR1 reads LNHDA; CDR2 reads SQIVND (reference sequence). The CDR3 is 14 residues long. CDR3 in amino acids: CASRNRGMNTEAFF. DNA for the CDR3: TGTGCCAGTAGAAACAGGGGGATGAACACTGAAGCTTTCTTT.

This chain connects TRBV6-5 to TRBJ2-7; TRBD1 might be the D (5 bases). CDR1 is MNHEY and CDR2 is SVGAGI in the germline V gene. The ends were cut back, 2 bases at V and 6 bases at J, with 11 bases in the middle. The CDR3 consists of 13 residues. The CDR3 region is CASSYLRAGEQYF. The CDR3 region has the DNA TGTGCCAGCAGTTACCTCAGGGCTGGCGAGCAGTACTTC.